Below, one T cell receptor beta chain is given with its context. Its antigen is undetermined. The junction departs from germline at one end; a sequencing error may be responsible. Sequencing was performed with immunoSEQ multiplex PCR; in TCRdb, only in-frame clones are kept and a portion is missing. The data contain about 670,000 clones, about 78% of them singletons. The sample comes from a study of shared clonotypes between healthy human individuals. Study-wide points: Roughly 5% of naive CD4 clonotypes were shared across a handful of donors.

The CDR3 sequence is 13 residues long. Germline V gene data show CDR1 as SQVTM and CDR2 as ANQGSEA. The chain carries TRBV29-1 and TRBJ1-5, with TRBD1 as a possible D gene (5 bases). The sequence was obtained from a woman under 40 in good health. The source material was memory CD4+ T cells sorted from blood. Subset of the sample: CD45RA-negative fraction. The CDR3 here is CSVRGASDQPQHF. The DNA of the CDR3 is TGCAGCGTTAGGGGAGCTAGCGATCAGCCCCAGCATTTT.